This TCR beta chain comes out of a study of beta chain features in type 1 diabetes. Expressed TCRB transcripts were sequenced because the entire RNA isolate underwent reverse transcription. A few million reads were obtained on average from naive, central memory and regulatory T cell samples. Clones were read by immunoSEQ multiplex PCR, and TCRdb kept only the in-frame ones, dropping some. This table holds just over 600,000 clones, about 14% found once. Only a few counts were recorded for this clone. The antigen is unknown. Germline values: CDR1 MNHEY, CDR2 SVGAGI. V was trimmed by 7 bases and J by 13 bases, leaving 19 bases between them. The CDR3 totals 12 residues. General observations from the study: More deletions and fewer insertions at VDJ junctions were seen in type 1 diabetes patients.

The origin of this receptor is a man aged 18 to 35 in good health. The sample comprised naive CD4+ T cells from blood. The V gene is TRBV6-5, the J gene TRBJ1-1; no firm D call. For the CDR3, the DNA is TGTGCCAGCATTTCCCCCGATAGGAGAGTTTTCTTT. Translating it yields CASISPDRRVFF.